The T cell receptor beta chain under discussion was sequenced for a study of blood T cell repertoires in COVID-19. Study context: Italy, Spain and the United States were the sources of the convalescent and acute COVID-19 samples. Sample material is recorded as cDNA or gDNA derived from T cells, B-cell-depleted T cells, or PBMCs.

Germline CDR1 is MNHEY and CDR2 is SMNVEV (reference sequence). The CDR3 contains 15 residues. V was shortened by 4 bases and J by 0 bases, with 13 bases between the two germline ends. The authors' processing: It was from reference gene primer amplification that nucleated cell counts were estimated. The assay was immunoSEQ multiplex PCR, and TCRdb's table has in-frame clones only and misses some. Clone size and the V and J calls come from that table; the DNA yielded D and trimming. The sample has about 160,000 clones, 70% to 85% seen once. The sequence was obtained from a woman of 80 years or more with acute or convalescent COVID-19. The sample comprised peripheral blood. The chain recombines TRBV27 with TRBJ2-7; TRBD1 is a possible D gene (6 bases). The CDR3 sequence: CASSSRTVNSYEQYF. In DNA, the CDR3 is TGTGCCAGCAGTTCCAGGACAGTGAACTCCTACGAGCAGTACTTC.